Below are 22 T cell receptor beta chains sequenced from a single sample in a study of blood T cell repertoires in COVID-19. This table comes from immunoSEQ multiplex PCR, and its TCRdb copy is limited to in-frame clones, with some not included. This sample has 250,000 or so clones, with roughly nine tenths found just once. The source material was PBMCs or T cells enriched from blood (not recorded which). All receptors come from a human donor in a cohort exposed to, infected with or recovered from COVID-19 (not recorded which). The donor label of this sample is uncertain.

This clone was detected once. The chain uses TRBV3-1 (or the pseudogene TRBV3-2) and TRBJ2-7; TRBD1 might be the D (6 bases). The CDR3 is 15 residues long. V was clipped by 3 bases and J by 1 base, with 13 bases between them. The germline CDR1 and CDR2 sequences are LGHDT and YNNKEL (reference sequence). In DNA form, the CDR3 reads TGTGCCAGCAGCCATTCGCCCACAGGGTCCTACGAGCAGTACTTC. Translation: CASSHSPTGSYEQYF.

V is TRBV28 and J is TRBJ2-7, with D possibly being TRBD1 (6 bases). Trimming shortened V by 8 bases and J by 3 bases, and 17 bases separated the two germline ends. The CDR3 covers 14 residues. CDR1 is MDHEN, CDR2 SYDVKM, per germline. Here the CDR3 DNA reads TGTGCCAGCGGGTCCCCCGGACAGCACTACGAGCAGTACTTC. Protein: CASGSPGQHYEQYF.

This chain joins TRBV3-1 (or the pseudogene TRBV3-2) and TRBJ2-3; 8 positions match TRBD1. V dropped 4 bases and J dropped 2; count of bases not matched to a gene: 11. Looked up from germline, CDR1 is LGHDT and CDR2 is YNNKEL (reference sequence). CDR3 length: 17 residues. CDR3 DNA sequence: TGTGCCAGCAGCCCGCCCCGAGGACAGGGCCTCACAGATACGCAGTATTTT. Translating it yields CASSPPRGQGLTDTQYF.

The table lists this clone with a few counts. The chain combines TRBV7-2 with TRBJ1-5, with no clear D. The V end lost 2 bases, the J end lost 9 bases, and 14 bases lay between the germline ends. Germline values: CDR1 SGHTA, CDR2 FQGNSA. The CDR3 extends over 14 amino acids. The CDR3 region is CASSLSTSGGPQHF. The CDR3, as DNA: TGTGCCAGCAGCTTATCAACATCAGGAGGGCCCCAGCATTTT.

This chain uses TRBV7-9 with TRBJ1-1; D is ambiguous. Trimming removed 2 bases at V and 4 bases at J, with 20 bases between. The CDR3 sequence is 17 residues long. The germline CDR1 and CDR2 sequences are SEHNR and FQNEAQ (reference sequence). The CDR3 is CASSLLELGVGSTEAFF. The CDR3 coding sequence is TGTGCCAGCAGCTTACTCGAGTTGGGAGTCGGGAGCACTGAAGCTTTCTTT.

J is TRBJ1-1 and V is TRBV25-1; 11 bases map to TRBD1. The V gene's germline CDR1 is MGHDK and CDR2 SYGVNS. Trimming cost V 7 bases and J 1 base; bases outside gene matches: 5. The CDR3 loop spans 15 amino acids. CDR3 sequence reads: CASNGQGARNTEAFF. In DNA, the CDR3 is TGTGCCAGCAATGGACAGGGGGCGCGGAACACTGAAGCTTTCTTT.

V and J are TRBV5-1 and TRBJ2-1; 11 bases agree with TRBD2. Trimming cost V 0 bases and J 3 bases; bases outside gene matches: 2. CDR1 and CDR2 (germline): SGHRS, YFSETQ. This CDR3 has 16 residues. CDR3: CASSLGGLADYNEQFF. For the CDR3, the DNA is TGCGCCAGCAGCTTGGGGGGACTAGCGGACTACAATGAGCAGTTCTTC.

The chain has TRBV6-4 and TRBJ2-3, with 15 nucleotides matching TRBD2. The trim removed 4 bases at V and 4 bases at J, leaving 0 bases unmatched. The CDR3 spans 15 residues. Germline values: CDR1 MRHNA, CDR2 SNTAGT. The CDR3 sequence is CASSGTSGGADTQYF. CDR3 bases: TGTGCCAGCAGTGGGACTAGCGGGGGGGCAGATACGCAGTATTTT.

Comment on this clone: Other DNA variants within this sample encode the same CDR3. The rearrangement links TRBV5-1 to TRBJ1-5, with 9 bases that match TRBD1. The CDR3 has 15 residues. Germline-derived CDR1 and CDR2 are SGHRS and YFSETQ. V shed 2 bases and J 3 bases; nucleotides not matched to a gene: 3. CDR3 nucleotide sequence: TGCGCCAGCAGCTTACAGGGGGCGAACAATCAGCCCCAGCATTTT. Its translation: CASSLQGANNQPQHF.

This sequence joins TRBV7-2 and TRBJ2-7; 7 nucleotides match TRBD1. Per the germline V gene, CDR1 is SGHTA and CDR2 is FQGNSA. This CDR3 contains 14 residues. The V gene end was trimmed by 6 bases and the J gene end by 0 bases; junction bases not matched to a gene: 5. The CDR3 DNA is TGTGCCAGCAGGCGACAGGGTTCCTCCTACGAGCAGTACTTC. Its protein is CASRRQGSSYEQYF.

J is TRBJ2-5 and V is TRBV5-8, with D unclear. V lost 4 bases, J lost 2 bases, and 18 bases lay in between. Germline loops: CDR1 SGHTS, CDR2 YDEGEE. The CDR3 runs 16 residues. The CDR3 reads CASSPLPPGNQETQYF. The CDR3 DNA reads TGTGCCAGCAGCCCCCTACCGCCGGGTAATCAAGAGACCCAGTACTTC.

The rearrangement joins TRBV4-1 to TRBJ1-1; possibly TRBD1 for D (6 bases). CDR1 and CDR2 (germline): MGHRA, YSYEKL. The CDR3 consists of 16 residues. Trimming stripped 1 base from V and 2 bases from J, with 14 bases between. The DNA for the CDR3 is TGCGCCAGCAGCCAAGTCACAGGGAGTGGAAACACTGAAGCTTTCTTT. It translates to CASSQVTGSGNTEAFF.

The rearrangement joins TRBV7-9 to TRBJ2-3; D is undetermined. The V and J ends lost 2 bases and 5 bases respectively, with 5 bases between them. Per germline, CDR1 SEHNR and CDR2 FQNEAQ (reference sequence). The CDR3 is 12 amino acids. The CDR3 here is CASSLSVDTQYF. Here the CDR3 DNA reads TGTGCCAGCAGCTTAAGCGTAGATACGCAGTATTTT.

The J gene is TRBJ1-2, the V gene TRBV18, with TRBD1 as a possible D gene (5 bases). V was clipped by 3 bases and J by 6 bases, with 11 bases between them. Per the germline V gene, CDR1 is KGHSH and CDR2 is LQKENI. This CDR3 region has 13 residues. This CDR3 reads CASSPDSGHGYTF. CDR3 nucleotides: TGTGCCAGCTCACCCGATTCAGGGCATGGCTACACCTTC.

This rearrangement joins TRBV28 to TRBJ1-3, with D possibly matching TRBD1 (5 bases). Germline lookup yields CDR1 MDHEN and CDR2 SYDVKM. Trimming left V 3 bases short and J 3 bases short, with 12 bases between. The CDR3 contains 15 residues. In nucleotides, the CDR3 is TGTGCCAGCAGTTTGTTCACAGGATATGGAAACACCATATATTTT. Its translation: CASSLFTGYGNTIYF.

In DNA form, the CDR3 reads TGTGCCAGTAGTAACCAGGGCGGTAAGAAAACTTTCTTT. Encoded protein: CASSNQGGKKTFF. J is TRBJ1-1 and V is TRBV19; D perhaps matches TRBD1 (5 bases). The V end was cut by 4 bases, the J end by 12 bases, with 18 bases between. CDR3 length equals 13 residues. The germline CDR1 and CDR2 sequences are LNHDA and SQIVND (reference sequence).

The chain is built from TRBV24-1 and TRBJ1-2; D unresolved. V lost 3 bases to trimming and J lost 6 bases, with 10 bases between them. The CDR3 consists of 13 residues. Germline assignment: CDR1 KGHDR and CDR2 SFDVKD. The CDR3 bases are TGTGCCACCAGTGATGATGACACGAATGGCTACACCTTC. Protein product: CATSDDDTNGYTF.

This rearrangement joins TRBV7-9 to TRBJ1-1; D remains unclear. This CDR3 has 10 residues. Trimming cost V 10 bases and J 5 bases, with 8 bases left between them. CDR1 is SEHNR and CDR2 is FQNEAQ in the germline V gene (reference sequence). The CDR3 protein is CATGETEAFF. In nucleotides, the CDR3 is TGTGCCACCGGGGAGACTGAAGCTTTCTTT. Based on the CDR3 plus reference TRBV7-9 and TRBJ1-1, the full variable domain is DTGVSQNPRHKITKRGQNVTFRCDPISEHNRLYWYRQTLGQGPEFLTYFQNEAQLEKSRLLSDRFSAERPKGSFSTLEIQRTEQGDSAMYLCATGETEAFFGQGTRLTVV.

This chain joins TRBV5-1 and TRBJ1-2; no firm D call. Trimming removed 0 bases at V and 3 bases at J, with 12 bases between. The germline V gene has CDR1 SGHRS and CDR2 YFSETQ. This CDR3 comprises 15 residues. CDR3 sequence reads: CASSLGGTGDYGYTF. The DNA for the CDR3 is TGCGCCAGCAGCTTGGGAGGTACCGGTGACTATGGCTACACCTTC.

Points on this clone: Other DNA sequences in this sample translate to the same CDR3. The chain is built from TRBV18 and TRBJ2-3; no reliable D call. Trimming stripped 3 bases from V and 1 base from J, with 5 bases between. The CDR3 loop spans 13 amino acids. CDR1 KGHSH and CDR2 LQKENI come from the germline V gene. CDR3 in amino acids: CASSPAGTDTQYF. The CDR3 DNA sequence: TGTGCCAGCTCACCGGCAGGCACAGATACGCAGTATTTT.

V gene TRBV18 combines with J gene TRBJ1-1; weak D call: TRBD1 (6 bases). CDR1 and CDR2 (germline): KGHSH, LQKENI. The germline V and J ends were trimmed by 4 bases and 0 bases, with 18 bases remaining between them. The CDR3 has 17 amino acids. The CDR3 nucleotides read TGTGCCAGCTCACTCGCGGGGGCTTCGGGAATGAACACTGAAGCTTTCTTT. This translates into CASSLAGASGMNTEAFF.

In nucleotides, the CDR3 is TGTGCCAGCAACCAAAGGGAGGGGAACACTGAAGCTTTCTTT. This sequence encodes CASNQREGNTEAFF. The chain is built from TRBV11-2 and TRBJ1-1; D remains ambiguous. The CDR3 is 14 amino acids. Germline loops: CDR1 SGHAT, CDR2 FQNNGV. V shed 7 bases and J shed 1 base, with 13 bases lying between them.